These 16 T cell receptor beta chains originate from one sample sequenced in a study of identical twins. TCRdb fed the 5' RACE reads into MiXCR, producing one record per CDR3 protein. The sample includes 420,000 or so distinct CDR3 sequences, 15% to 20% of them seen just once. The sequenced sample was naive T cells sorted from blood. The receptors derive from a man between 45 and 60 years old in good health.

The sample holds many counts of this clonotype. CDR3 in amino acids: CASSSINYEQYF. The CDR3 coding sequence is TGTGCCAGCAGCTCAATCAATTACGAGCAGTACTTC. The chain links TRBV7-9 to TRBJ2-7; D ambiguous. The CDR3 totals 12 residues. In germline, CDR1 is SEHNR, CDR2 FQNEAQ (reference sequence). V was trimmed by 4 bases and J by 4 bases, leaving 8 bases between them.

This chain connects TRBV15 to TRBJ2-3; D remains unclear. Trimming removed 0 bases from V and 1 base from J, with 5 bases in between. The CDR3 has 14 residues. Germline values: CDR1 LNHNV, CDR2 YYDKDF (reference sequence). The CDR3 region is CATSRDLGTDTQYF. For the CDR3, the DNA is TGTGCCACCAGCAGAGATCTAGGCACAGATACGCAGTATTTT.

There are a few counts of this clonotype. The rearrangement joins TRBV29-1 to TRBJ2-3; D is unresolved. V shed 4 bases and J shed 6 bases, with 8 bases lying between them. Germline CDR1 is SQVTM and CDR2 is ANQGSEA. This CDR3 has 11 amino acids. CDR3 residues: CSVGGPDTQYF. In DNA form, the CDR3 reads TGCAGCGTTGGAGGTCCCGATACGCAGTATTTT.

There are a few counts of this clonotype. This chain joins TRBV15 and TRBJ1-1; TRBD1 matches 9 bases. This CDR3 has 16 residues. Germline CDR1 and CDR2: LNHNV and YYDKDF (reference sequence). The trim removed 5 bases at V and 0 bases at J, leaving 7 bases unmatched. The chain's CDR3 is CATSFPTGGLNTEAFF. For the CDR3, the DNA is TGTGCCACCAGCTTCCCGACAGGGGGGTTGAACACTGAAGCTTTCTTT.

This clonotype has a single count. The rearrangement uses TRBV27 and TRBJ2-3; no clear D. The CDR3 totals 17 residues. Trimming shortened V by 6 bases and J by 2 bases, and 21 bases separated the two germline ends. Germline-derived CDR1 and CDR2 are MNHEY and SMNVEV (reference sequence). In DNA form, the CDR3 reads TGTGCCAGCAGCCCGAGTTGGGTTTTGGGTAACACAGATACGCAGTATTTT. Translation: CASSPSWVLGNTDTQYF.

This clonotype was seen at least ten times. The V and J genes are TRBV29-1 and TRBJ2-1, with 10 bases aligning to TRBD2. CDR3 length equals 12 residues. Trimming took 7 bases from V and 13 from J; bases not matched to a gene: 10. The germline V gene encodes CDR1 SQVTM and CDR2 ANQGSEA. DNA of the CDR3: TGCAGCGCCACAGGGACTAGCGTCGATCAGTTCTTC. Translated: CSATGTSVDQFF.

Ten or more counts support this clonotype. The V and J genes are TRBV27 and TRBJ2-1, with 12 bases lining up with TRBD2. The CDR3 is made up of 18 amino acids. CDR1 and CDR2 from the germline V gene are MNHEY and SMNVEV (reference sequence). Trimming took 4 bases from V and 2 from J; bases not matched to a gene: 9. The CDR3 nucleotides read TGTGCCAGCAGTTCCCGACTAGCGGGGGCCCCTACCTACAATGAGCAGTTCTTC. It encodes CASSSRLAGAPTYNEQFF.

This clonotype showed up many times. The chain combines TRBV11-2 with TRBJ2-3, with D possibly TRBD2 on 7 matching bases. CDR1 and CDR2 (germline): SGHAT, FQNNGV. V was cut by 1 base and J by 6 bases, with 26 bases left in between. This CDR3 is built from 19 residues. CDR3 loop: CASSLVRFVVGGGLDTQYF. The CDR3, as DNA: TGTGCCAGCAGCTTAGTACGGTTCGTTGTGGGGGGGGGCCTCGATACGCAGTATTTT. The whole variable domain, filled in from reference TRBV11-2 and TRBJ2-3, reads EAGVAQSPRYKIIEKRQSVAFWCNPISGHATLYWYQQILGQGPKLLIQFQNNGVVDDSQLPKDRFSAERLKGVDSTLKIQPAKLEDSAVYLCASSLVRFVVGGGLDTQYFGPGTRLTVL.

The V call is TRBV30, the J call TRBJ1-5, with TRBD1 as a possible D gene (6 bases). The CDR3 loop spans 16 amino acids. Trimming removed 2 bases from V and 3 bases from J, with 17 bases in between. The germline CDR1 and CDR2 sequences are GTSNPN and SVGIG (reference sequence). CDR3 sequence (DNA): TGTGCCTGGAGTCCCCGGAGACAGGTGGACAATCAGCCCCAGCATTTT. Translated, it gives CAWSPRRQVDNQPQHF.

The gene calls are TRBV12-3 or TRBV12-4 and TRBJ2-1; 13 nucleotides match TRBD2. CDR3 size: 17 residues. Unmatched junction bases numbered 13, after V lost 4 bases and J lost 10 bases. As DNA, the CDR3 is TGTGCCAGCAGTTACCGTCCCGGACTAGCGGGAGTGGGGGAGCAGTTCTTC. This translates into CASSYRPGLAGVGEQFF.

In DNA form, the CDR3 reads TGTGCCAGCAGTTTATTGGGACAGAGCCGAGCCAAAAACATTCAGTACTTC. It yields the protein CASSLLGQSRAKNIQYF. V is TRBV28 and J is TRBJ2-4, with 7 positions matching TRBD1. The junction had 6 bases not matched to a gene; V was cut back by 1 base and J by 0 bases. Germline CDR1 and CDR2: MDHEN and SYDVKM. CDR3 length: 17 amino acids.

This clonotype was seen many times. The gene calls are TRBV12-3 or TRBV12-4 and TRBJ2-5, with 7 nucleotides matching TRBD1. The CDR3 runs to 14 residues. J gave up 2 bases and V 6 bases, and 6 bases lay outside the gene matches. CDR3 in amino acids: CASSRDRAQETQYF. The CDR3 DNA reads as TGTGCCAGCAGCCGCGACAGGGCTCAAGAGACCCAGTACTTC.

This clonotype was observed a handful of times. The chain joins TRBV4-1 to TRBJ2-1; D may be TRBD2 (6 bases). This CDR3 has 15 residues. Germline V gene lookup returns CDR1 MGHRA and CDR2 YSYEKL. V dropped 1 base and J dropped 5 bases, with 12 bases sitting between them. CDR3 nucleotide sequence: TGCGCCAGCAGCCAAGTTCCGGGACTTAACAATGAGCAGTTCTTC. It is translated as CASSQVPGLNNEQFF.

The CDR3 DNA reads as TGTGCCAGCAGTGAAGACGGCGGACTCTTTAGCAATCAGCCCCAGCATTTT. This translates into CASSEDGGLFSNQPQHF. This chain joins TRBV6-1 and TRBJ1-5, with unresolved D. The CDR3 has 17 residues. Trimming removed 1 base from V and 0 bases from J, with 13 bases in between. Germline CDR1 and CDR2: MNHNS and SASEGT.

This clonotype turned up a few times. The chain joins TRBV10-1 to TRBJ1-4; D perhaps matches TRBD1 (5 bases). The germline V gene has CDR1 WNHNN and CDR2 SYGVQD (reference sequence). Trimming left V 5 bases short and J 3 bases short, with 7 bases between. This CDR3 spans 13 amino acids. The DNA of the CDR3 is TGCGCCAGCAGTTCGGGACCTAATGAAAAACTGTTTTTT. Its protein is CASSSGPNEKLFF.

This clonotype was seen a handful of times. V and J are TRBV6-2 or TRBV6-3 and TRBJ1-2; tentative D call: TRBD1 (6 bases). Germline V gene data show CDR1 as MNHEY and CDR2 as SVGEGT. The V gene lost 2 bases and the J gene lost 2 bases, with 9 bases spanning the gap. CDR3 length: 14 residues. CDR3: CASSYVQGNYGYTF. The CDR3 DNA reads TGTGCCAGCAGTTACGTCCAGGGGAACTATGGCTACACCTTC.